Each of the 29 T cell receptor beta chains below was sequenced from the same sample in a study of cytomegalovirus exposure and HLA in healthy donors. Libraries were prepared by immunoSEQ multiplex PCR; TCRdb keeps only in-frame clonotypes and omits some of them. Of tens of thousands of clones in the sample, about 82% are singletons; the top ten hold about 3%. Sequencing was performed on PBMCs. Receptors were obtained from a man aged 30 to 45 in good health and CMV-seronegative.

The chain employs TRBV29-1 and TRBJ2-5, with unresolved D. Germline-derived CDR1 and CDR2 are SQVTM and ANQGSEA. V was shortened by 4 bases and J by 6 bases, with 9 bases between the two germline ends. CDR3 length: 11 amino acids. The CDR3 spells CSVAPAKTQYF. The DNA of the CDR3 is TGCAGCGTTGCCCCCGCTAAGACCCAGTACTTC.

The chain joins TRBV18 to TRBJ2-5, with D possibly TRBD2 on 6 matching bases. V lost 6 bases to trimming and J lost 4 bases, with 21 bases between them. Germline V gene sequence: CDR1 KGHSH, CDR2 LQKENI. This CDR3 is built from 16 residues. CDR3 in amino acids: CASSPDPGGDLETQYF. CDR3 DNA: TGTGCCAGCTCGCCAGACCCTGGCGGGGATTTAGAGACCCAGTACTTC.

On this clone: Other DNA sequences in the sample encode the same CDR3. The rearrangement uses TRBV10-3 and TRBJ1-5, with unresolved D. Trimming pared 3 bases from V and 4 bases from J, leaving 4 bases between. Germline assignment: CDR1 ENHRY and CDR2 SYGVKD. This CDR3 has 12 residues. The CDR3 sequence is CAISDSNQPQHF. In DNA, the CDR3 is TGTGCCATCAGTGATTCGAATCAGCCCCAGCATTTT.

The chain couples TRBV2 to TRBJ2-5; the D is unclear. V was clipped by 4 bases and J by 5 bases, with 17 bases between them. The CDR3 has 15 amino acids. Germline V gene sequence: CDR1 SNHLY, CDR2 FYNNEI. This chain's CDR3 is CASSVGFSSRETQYF. In nucleotides, the CDR3 is TGTGCCAGCAGTGTAGGTTTCTCCTCGCGGGAGACCCAGTACTTC.

This clone was seen a single time. This chain uses TRBV11-2 with TRBJ2-7; the D gene is possibly TRBD1 (6 bases). Germline-derived CDR1 and CDR2 are SGHAT and FQNNGV. This CDR3 comprises 14 residues. V was trimmed by 3 bases and J by 1 base, leaving 10 bases between them. The CDR3 is CASSLDRGSYEQYF. The CDR3, as DNA: TGTGCCAGCAGCTTGGATAGGGGGTCCTACGAGCAGTACTTC.

This chain uses TRBV7-9 with TRBJ1-2; 9 bases are shared with TRBD1. The germline V gene has CDR1 SEHNR and CDR2 FQNEAQ (reference sequence). CDR3 size: 16 residues. V lost 3 bases and J lost 7; bases outside the gene matches: 12. The CDR3 loop reads CASSFLRRDRACGYTF. The CDR3 nucleotides read TGTGCCAGCAGCTTCCTTCGACGGGACAGGGCTTGTGGCTACACCTTC.

About this clone itself: An end of the junction does not agree with germline; a read error may underlie this. CDR3 in DNA: TGTGCTAGCAGCTTATGGGGGACTAATGAGCAGTTCTTC. It yields the protein CASSLWGTNEQFF. This chain connects TRBV7-7 to TRBJ2-1; D might be TRBD2 (6 bases). This CDR3 is built from 13 residues. Germline CDR1 reads SSHAT; CDR2 reads FNYEAQ (reference sequence).

V and J are TRBV27 and TRBJ2-3; D is uncertain. This CDR3 spans 14 amino acids. Germline V gene sequence: CDR1 MNHEY, CDR2 SMNVEV (reference sequence). Trimming took 0 bases from V and 4 from J, leaving 8 bases between them. CDR3 protein: CASSLSYTPDTQYF. CDR3 DNA: TGTGCCAGCAGTTTATCGTATACTCCAGATACGCAGTATTTT.

This sequence joins TRBV27 and TRBJ1-4, with D hard to call. Deletions cut 6 bases from V and 5 bases from J, with 16 bases between. The germline gives CDR1 MNHEY, CDR2 SMNVEV (reference sequence). The CDR3 loop spans 15 amino acids. The CDR3 sequence is CASRPGFAGNEKLFF. The CDR3 nucleotides read TGTGCCAGCAGGCCAGGTTTTGCGGGGAATGAAAAACTGTTTTTT.

The rearrangement uses TRBV10-3 and TRBJ2-4, with 8 bases aligning to TRBD1. V shed 0 bases, J shed 12 bases, and the junction held 7 bases outside the gene matches. The CDR3 has 14 residues. Germline CDR1 reads ENHRY; CDR2 reads SYGVKD. CDR3 sequence (DNA): TGTGCCATCAGTGAGTCGAGCCAGGGGGCCTATCAGTACTTC. It specifies CAISESSQGAYQYF.

The chain is built from TRBV7-2 and TRBJ2-1; 9 positions agree with TRBD2. This CDR3 comprises 16 residues. Germline V CDR1 and CDR2: SGHTA, FQGNSA. V lost 6 bases, J lost 4 bases, and 10 bases stayed unmatched. CDR3 DNA: TGTGCCAGCAGTTTCGGGCCTAGCGGGGATTACAATGAGCAGTTCTTC. This codes for CASSFGPSGDYNEQFF. The whole variable domain, filled in from reference TRBV7-2 and TRBJ2-1, reads GAGVSQSPSNKVTEKGKDVELRCDPISGHTALYWYRQSLGQGLEFLIYFQGNSAPDKSGLPSDRFSAERTGGSVSTLTIQRTQQEDSAVYLCASSFGPSGDYNEQFFGPGTRLTVL.

This sequence joins TRBV5-1 and TRBJ1-4; 7 bases line up with TRBD1. The trim removed 4 bases at V and 6 bases at J, leaving 6 bases unmatched. Per germline, CDR1 SGHRS and CDR2 YFSETQ. This CDR3 contains 14 residues. The CDR3 nucleotides are TGCGCCAGCAGCCCGGAGGGGGCCCATGAAAAACTGTTTTTT. Protein sequence: CASSPEGAHEKLFF.

The CDR3 DNA follows: TGTGCCAGCAGTCCAACTTCGGGTGGCGGAGGAGGCGGTACGCAGTATTTT. This gives the protein CASSPTSGGGGGGTQYF. V and J are TRBV11-3 and TRBJ2-3, with D tentatively TRBD2 (5 bases). The CDR3 extends over 17 amino acids. The germline gives CDR1 SGHNT, CDR2 YENEEA. Trimming removed 6 bases at V and 8 bases at J, with 27 bases between.

The gene calls are TRBV2 and TRBJ2-1; possibly TRBD1 for D (5 bases). Trimming took off 3 bases at V and 5 bases at J, with 14 bases between the two ends. The V gene's germline CDR1 is SNHLY and CDR2 FYNNEI. CDR3 size: 15 residues. Written as DNA, the CDR3 is TGTGCCAGCAGTGATTTGGAACAGGCCCACAATGAGCAGTTCTTC. Protein product: CASSDLEQAHNEQFF. Combining the CDR3 with reference TRBV2 and TRBJ2-1 gives the whole variable domain EPEVTQTPSHQVTQMGQEVILRCVPISNHLYFYWYRQILGQKVEFLVSFYNNEISEKSEIFDDQFSVERPDGSNFTLKIRSTKLEDSAMYFCASSDLEQAHNEQFFGPGTRLTVL.

The chain is built from TRBV6-4 and TRBJ1-2, with 7 bases fitting TRBD1. Trimming removed 3 bases from V and 1 base from J; junction bases left unmatched: 5. The CDR3 length is 15 residues. CDR1 is MRHNA, CDR2 SNTAGT, per germline. The DNA of the CDR3 is TGTGCCAGCAGTGAGACAGGGAAGGGTAACTATGGCTACACCTTC. This gives the protein CASSETGKGNYGYTF.

In this sample, this clone turned up a few times. The rearrangement joins TRBV27 to TRBJ2-7, with D perhaps TRBD1 (6 bases). Germline CDR1 and CDR2: MNHEY and SMNVEV (reference sequence). The CDR3 length is 13 residues. Trimming removed 5 bases at V and 1 base at J, with 9 bases between. The CDR3 DNA is TGTGCCAGCAGTCGAACAGGGTCCTACGAGCAGTACGTC. Translating gives CASSRTGSYEQYV.

This chain uses TRBV7-8 with TRBJ2-5; no clear D. The germline V and J ends were trimmed by 8 bases and 5 bases, with 6 bases remaining between them. Germline V gene lookup returns CDR1 SGHVS and CDR2 FQNEAQ. The CDR3 has 10 amino acids. The CDR3 coding sequence is TGTGCCAGCTCACGGGAGACCCAGTACTTC. It is translated as CASSRETQYF.

J is TRBJ2-3 and V is TRBV7-3; unclear D gene. Germline CDR1 SGHTA, CDR2 FQGTGA. The CDR3 extends over 14 amino acids. Trimming took 5 bases from V and 0 from J, leaving 9 bases between them. CDR3 protein: CASSHSVSTDTQYF. Written as DNA, the CDR3 is TGTGCCAGCAGCCACTCGGTTAGCACAGATACGCAGTATTTT.

The rearrangement joins TRBV29-1 to TRBJ2-1; a possible D gene is TRBD1 (6 bases). This CDR3 contains 13 residues. Per germline, CDR1 SQVTM and CDR2 ANQGSEA. The germline V and J ends were trimmed by 8 bases and 7 bases, with 18 bases remaining between them. CDR3 loop: CSLGVQGTNEQFF. DNA for the CDR3: TGCAGCCTTGGAGTGCAGGGGACGAATGAGCAGTTCTTC.

The V and J genes are TRBV5-6 and TRBJ1-1; D ambiguous. The CDR3 covers 13 residues. CDR1 and CDR2 (germline): SGHDT, YYEEEE. The germline V and J ends were trimmed by 5 bases and 1 base, with 9 bases remaining between them. CDR3 sequence (DNA): TGTGCCAGCAGGCCTACAGAGAACACTGAAGCTTTCTTT. Protein sequence: CASRPTENTEAFF.

The chain is built from TRBV11-2 and TRBJ1-1; 8 bases line up with TRBD1. CDR3 length equals 19 residues. Germline trimming cut 5 bases from V and 2 bases from J; bases unmatched to any gene: 19. CDR1 is SGHAT, CDR2 FQNNGV, per germline. CDR3 DNA sequence: TGTGCCAGCAGCCACCAACAGGGGGGACCATCCCATCAAAACACTGAAGCTTTCTTT. It encodes CASSHQQGGPSHQNTEAFF.

J is TRBJ1-1 and V is TRBV5-4; D ambiguous. The CDR3 runs 14 residues. The germline V gene has CDR1 SGHNT and CDR2 YYREEE (reference sequence). Trimming took 0 bases from V and 5 from J, leaving 11 bases between them. This CDR3 reads CASSLDSGRTEAFF. The CDR3 DNA sequence: TGTGCCAGCAGCTTGGATTCAGGTAGGACTGAAGCTTTCTTT.

This chain joins TRBV28 and TRBJ1-2; D uncertain. The CDR3 loop spans 12 amino acids. Germline-derived CDR1 and CDR2 are MDHEN and SYDVKM. The V and J ends lost 3 bases and 7 bases respectively, with 9 bases between them. The CDR3 sequence is CASSFWAGGYTF. The CDR3 nucleotides read TGTGCCAGCAGTTTTTGGGCGGGTGGCTACACCTTC.

The chain carries TRBV7-8 and TRBJ2-3, with 9 positions matching TRBD2. The CDR3 covers 16 residues. V was pared by 3 bases and J by 4 bases, with 8 bases of the junction left unmatched. CDR1 is SGHVS, CDR2 FQNEAQ, per germline. CDR3 in amino acids: CASSLRLAGVADTQYF. CDR3 coding DNA: TGTGCCAGCAGCTTGAGGTTAGCGGGAGTAGCAGATACGCAGTATTTT.

This clone was found once. The chain carries TRBV27 and TRBJ2-7, with 7 bases aligning to TRBD1. There are 15 residues in the CDR3. Germline CDR1 is MNHEY and CDR2 is SMNVEV (reference sequence). V lost 3 bases, J lost 0 bases, and 5 bases stayed unmatched. CDR3 loop: CASSFARGLSYEQYF. As DNA, the CDR3 is TGTGCCAGCAGTTTCGCTAGGGGGCTCTCCTACGAGCAGTACTTC.

The chain carries TRBV7-3 and TRBJ2-5, with D uncertain. The germline V gene has CDR1 SGHTA and CDR2 FQGTGA. The V end was cut by 5 bases, the J end by 0 bases, with 10 bases between. The CDR3 has 14 residues. Here the CDR3 reads CASSDLGYQETQYF. As DNA, the CDR3 is TGTGCCAGCAGCGATCTCGGGTACCAAGAGACCCAGTACTTC.

This clone was seen once. The chain combines TRBV7-9 with TRBJ2-3, with D perhaps matching TRBD2 (6 bases). The CDR3 has 11 amino acids. In germline, CDR1 is SEHNR, CDR2 FQNEAQ (reference sequence). Trimming stripped 5 bases from V and 11 bases from J, with 11 bases between. This chain's CDR3 is CASSATRKQYF. The CDR3 DNA sequence: TGTGCCAGCAGCGCGACTAGAAAGCAGTATTTT.

V gene TRBV10-3 combines with J gene TRBJ2-1; TRBD1 might be the D (6 bases). Germline CDR1 reads ENHRY; CDR2 reads SYGVKD. Deletions cut 10 bases from V and 4 bases from J, with 17 bases between. The length of the CDR3 is 14 residues. CDR3 protein: CASRWGPPYNEQFF. The CDR3 DNA is TGTGCCAGCCGCTGGGGGCCCCCTTACAATGAGCAGTTCTTC.

This chain joins TRBV5-1 and TRBJ2-5, with D unclear. The CDR3 is made up of 18 amino acids. The V gene lost 0 bases and the J gene lost 1 base, with 19 bases spanning the gap. CDR1 is SGHRS and CDR2 is YFSETQ in the germline V gene. CDR3 residues: CASSLATLSASGQETQYF. The CDR3 DNA follows: TGCGCCAGCAGCTTGGCCACGCTCAGCGCTTCCGGCCAAGAGACCCAGTACTTC.